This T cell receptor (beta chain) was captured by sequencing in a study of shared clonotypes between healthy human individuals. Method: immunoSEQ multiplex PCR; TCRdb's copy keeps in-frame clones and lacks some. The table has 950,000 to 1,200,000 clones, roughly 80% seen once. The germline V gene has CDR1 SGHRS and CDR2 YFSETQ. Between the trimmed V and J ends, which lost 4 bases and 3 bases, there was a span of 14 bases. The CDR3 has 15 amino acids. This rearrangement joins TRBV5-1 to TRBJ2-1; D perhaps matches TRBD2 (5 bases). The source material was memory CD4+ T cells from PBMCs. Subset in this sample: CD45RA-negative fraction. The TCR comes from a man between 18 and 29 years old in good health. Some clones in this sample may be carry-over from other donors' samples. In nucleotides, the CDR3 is TGCGCCAGCAGCGAATATCAAGGAGGCTACAATGAGCAGTTCTTC. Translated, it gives CASSEYQGGYNEQFF.